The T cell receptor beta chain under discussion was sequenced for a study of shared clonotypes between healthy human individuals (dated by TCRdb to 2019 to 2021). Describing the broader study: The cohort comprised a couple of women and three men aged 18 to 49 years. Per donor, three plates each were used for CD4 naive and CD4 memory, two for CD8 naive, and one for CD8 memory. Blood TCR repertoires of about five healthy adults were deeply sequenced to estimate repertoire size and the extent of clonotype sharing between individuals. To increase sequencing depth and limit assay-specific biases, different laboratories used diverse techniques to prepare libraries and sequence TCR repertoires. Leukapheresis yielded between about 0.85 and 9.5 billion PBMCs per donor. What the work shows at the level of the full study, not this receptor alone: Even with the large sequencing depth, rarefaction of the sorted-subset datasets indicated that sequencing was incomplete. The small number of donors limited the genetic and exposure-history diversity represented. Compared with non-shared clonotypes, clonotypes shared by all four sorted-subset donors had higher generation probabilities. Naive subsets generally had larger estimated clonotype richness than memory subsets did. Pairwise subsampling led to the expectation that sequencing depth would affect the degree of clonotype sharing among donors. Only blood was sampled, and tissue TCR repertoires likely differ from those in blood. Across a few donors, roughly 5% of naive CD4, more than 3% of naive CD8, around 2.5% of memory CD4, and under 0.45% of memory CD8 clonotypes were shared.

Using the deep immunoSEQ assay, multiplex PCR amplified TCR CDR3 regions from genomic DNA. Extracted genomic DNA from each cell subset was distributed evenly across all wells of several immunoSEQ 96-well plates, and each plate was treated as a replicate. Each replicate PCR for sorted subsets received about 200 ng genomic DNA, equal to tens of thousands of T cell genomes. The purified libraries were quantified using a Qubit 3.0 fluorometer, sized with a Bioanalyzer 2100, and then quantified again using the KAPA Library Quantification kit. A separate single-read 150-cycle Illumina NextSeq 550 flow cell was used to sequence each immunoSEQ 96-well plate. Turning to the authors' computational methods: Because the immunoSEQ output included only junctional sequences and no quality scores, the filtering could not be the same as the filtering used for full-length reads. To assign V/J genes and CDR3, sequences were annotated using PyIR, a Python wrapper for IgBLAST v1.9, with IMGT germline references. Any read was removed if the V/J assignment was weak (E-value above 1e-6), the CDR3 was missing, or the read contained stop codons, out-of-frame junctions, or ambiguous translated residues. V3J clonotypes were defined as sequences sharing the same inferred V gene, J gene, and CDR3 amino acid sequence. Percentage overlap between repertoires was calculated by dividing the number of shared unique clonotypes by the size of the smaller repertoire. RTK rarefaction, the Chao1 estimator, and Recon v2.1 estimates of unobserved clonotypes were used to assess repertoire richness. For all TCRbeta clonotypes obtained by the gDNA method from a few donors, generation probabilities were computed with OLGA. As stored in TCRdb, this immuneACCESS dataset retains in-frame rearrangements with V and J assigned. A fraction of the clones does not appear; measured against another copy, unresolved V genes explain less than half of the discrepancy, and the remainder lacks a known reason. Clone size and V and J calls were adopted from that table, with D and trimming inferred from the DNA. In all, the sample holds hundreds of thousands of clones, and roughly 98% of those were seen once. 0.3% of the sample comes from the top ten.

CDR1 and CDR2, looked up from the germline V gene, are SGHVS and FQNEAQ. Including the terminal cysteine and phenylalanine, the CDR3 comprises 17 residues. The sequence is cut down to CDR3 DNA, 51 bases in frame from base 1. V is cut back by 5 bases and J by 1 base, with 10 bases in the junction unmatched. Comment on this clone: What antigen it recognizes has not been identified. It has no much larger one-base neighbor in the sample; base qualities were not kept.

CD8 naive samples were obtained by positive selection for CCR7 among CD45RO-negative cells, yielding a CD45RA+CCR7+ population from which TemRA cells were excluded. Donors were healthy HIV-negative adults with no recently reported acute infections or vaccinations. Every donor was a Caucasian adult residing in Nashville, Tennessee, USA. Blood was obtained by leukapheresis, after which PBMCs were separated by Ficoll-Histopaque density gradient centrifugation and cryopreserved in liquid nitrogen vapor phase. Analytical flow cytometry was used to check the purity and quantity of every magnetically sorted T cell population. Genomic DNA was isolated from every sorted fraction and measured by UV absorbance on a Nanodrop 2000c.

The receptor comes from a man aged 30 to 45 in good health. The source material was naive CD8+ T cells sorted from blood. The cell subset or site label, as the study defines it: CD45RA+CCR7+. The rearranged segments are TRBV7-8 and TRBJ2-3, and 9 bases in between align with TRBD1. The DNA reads TGTGCCAGCAGCCCGGACCGGGACAGGGTAGGCACAGATACGCAGTATTTT. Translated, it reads CASSPDRDRVGTDTQYF.